This T cell receptor (beta chain) is drawn from a study of Graves' ophthalmopathy and Graves' hyperthyroidism. This clonotype has more than one count but fewer than ten. Beta-chain TCR CDR3 regions were amplified from RNA transcripts. HTBI-primed first-round RT-PCR preceded second-round multiplex PCR. TCRdb re-called the multiplex PCR reads with MiXCR, one entry per CDR3 protein. The sample has a few hundred thousand distinct CDR3 sequences; approximately 17% are singletons. Hyperthyroidism is called stable when no ophthalmopathy develops within 18 months of follow-up. PBMCs stemmed from around 10 ml of fresh peripheral blood. V lost 8 bases and J lost 0, with 14 bases in between. The CDR3 loop spans 15 amino acids. Germline-derived CDR1 and CDR2 are SEHNR and FQNEAQ (reference sequence).

The J gene is TRBJ1-3, the V gene TRBV7-9; D is perhaps TRBD1 (5 bases). The sample taken for sequencing was peripheral blood. The receptor was derived from an adult woman with stable Graves' hyperthyroidism. The CDR3 sequence: CASGSGHISGNTIYF. CDR3 DNA sequence: TGTGCCAGCGGCTCAGGACATATCTCTGGAAACACCATATATTTT.